The rows below give T cell receptor beta chains drawn from one sample of a study of cytomegalovirus exposure and HLA in healthy donors. Sequencing was performed with immunoSEQ multiplex PCR; in TCRdb, only in-frame clones are kept and a portion is missing. The data contain some 120,000 clones, around 80% of them singletons. The sample comprised PBMCs. The receptor set was obtained from a man aged 18-30 years in good health and CMV-seronegative. CDR3s include the opening cysteine and the closing phenylalanine or tryptophan. The D gene is left open where the match is weak. Some rows have no size entry. The others give once, few or many, or a class for an expanded clone.

TRBV4-3	TRBJ1-5	-	-	TGCGCCAGCAGCCAAGATCGAGGGCCCCAGCATTTT	CASSQDRGPQHF
TRBV19	TRBJ2-3	-	-	TGTGCCAGTAGCGAGTTCACAGATACGCAGTATTTT	CASSEFTDTQYF
TRBV13	TRBJ1-1	-	-	TGTGCCAGCAGCTTACCTAACAGAAACGCTGAAGCTTTCTTT	CASSLPNRNAEAFF
TRBV2	TRBJ1-6	-	-	TGTGCCACCACTAGTCTAGGGAACTCACCCCTCCACTTT	CATTSLGNSPLHF
TRBV5-8	TRBJ1-2	-	-	TGTGCCAGCAGCCGAAAGACAGCCGTTGTGTATGGCTACACCTTC	CASSRKTAVVYGYTF
TRBV5-6	TRBJ2-2	-	-	TGTGCCAGCAGCCCCGACCCGGGGGGGGAGCTGTTTTTT	CASSPDPGGELFF
TRBV12-5	TRBJ1-5	-	TRBD1	TGTGCTAGTGGTGGACAGGGCTTTCAGCCCCAGCATTTT	CASGGQGFQPQHF
TRBV11-2	TRBJ1-1	-	-	TGTGCCAGCAGCTTATTTACAGGGAACACTGAAGCTTTCTTT	CASSLFTGNTEAFF
TRBV28	TRBJ2-3	-	-	TGTGCCAGCAGTCCAAGCTTTACGCAGTATTTT	CASSPSFTQYF
TRBV18	TRBJ2-7	few	TRBD1	TGTGCCAGCTCATCAATCCGGGACAGGGAGCGGTACGAGCAGTACTTC	CASSSIRDRERYEQYF
TRBV21-1	TRBJ2-3	-	-	TGTGCCAGCAGCAAAGCGCCGAATGGACTAGCGGGAGGACCAAGAGGAGATACGCAGTATTTT	CASSKAPNGLAGGPRGDTQYF
TRBV6-4	TRBJ2-3	-	TRBD2	TGTGCCAGCAGACCACTAGCGATTAGCACAGATACGCAGTATTTT	CASRPLAISTDTQYF
TRBV6-1	TRBJ2-1	once	TRBD2	TGTGCCAGCAGTCTGACTAGCGGGATCTACAATGAGCAGTTCTTC	CASSLTSGIYNEQFF
TRBV6-1	TRBJ1-1	-	TRBD1	TGTGCCACCGTTCCCCCGGGACAGGGGGCAAAGGGGGCTTTCTTT	CATVPPGQGAKGAFF
TRBV6-5	TRBJ1-4	-	-	TGTGCCAGCAGTCCCGAGGGTGCAACTAATGAAAAACTGTTTTTT	CASSPEGATNEKLFF
TRBV6-5	TRBJ2-7	-	-	TGTGCCAGCAGAAAGGGGGGGTCAACCTACGAGCAGTACTTC	CASRKGGSTYEQYF
TRBV11-2	TRBJ1-1	-	TRBD1	TGTGCCAGCCGAGCGAACAGGGGGCCTACTGAAGCTTTCTTT	CASRANRGPTEAFF
TRBV2	TRBJ2-2	once	TRBD1	TGTGCCAGCCGTCGACAGGGTGGGGCCGGGGAGCTGTTTTTT	CASRRQGGAGELFF
TRBV25-1	TRBJ2-1	-	TRBD1	TGTGCCAGCAGTGTAGGGGACAGGGAAGGGTCTGAGCAGTTCTTC	CASSVGDREGSEQFF
TRBV6-5	TRBJ1-1	-	TRBD1	TGTGCCGGGACAGGTAACATGAACACTGAAGCTTTCTTT	CAGTGNMNTEAFF
TRBV6-6	TRBJ2-1	-	TRBD2	TGTGCCAGCCGCAGGAAGGACGGGAGGCACGGTGGCGAGCAGTTCTTC	CASRRKDGRHGGEQFF
TRBV11-3	TRBJ2-2	-	TRBD1	TGTGCCAGCAGCTTAGACGGACAGGGTACCGGGGAGCTGTTTTTT	CASSLDGQGTGELFF
TRBV7-3	TRBJ2-2	-	TRBD2	TGTGCCAGCAGTTCAAAGCCGACTGTAGCGGGAAACACCGGGGAGCTGTTTTTT	CASSSKPTVAGNTGELFF
TRBV4-2	TRBJ2-1	few	-	TGTGCCAGCAAAGGGGCTACCTACAATGAGCAGTTCTTC	CASKGATYNEQFF
TRBV2	TRBJ2-3	-	TRBD2	TGTGCCAGCAGAGATCTAGCGGAAAGTAGCACAGATACGCAGTATTTT	CASRDLAESSTDTQYF
TRBV19	TRBJ2-1	once	-	TGTGCCAGTAGCCTGGGGGGAGCAACTTACAATGAGCAGTTCTTC	CASSLGGATYNEQFF
TRBV30	TRBJ2-5	once	TRBD1	TGTGCCTGGAATCAACAGGGGTTTACGGAGACCCAGTACTTC	CAWNQQGFTETQYF
TRBV2	TRBJ2-7	-	TRBD1	TGTGCCAGCACCCCAGGGGGAGCCCCCTACGAGCAGTACTTC	CASTPGGAPYEQYF
TRBV27	TRBJ1-1	few	-	TGTGCCAGCAGTTTTGCGGGGATGAACACTGAAGCTTTCTTT	CASSFAGMNTEAFF
TRBV6-1	TRBJ1-5	-	-	TGTGCCAGCAGTGAGGTCTGGGGGCGTCGGAATCAGCCCCAGCATTTT	CASSEVWGRRNQPQHF
TRBV9	TRBJ2-5	-	-	TGTGCCAGCAGCCTGGAGGGAGGAGAGACCCAGTACTTC	CASSLEGGETQYF
TRBV5-1	TRBJ1-6	-	-	TGCGCCAGCAGCTTGACAGAGAATTCACCCCTCCACTTT	CASSLTENSPLHF
TRBV11-3	TRBJ2-1	-	-	TGTGCCAGCAGCTTACATGGACAGAGCTCCTACAATGAGCAGTTCTTC	CASSLHGQSSYNEQFF
TRBV5-4	TRBJ2-7	-	TRBD2	TGTGCCAGCAGCTCGGGACTAGCGAATGCTTACTCCTACGAGCAGTACTTC	CASSSGLANAYSYEQYF
TRBV9	TRBJ2-1	-	TRBD2	TGTGCCAGCACCCCCACAGCGGGAGGGTGGAATGAGCAGTTCTTC	CASTPTAGGWNEQFF
TRBV10-1	TRBJ2-5	-	-	TGCGCCAGCAGCGACTCAATTGTAGAGACCCAGTACTTC	CASSDSIVETQYF
TRBV6-5	TRBJ2-1	-	-	TGTGCCAGTCGTTGGGAGCTCCGGTACAATGAGCAGTTCTTC	CASRWELRYNEQFF
TRBV7-3	TRBJ2-1	-	TRBD1	TGTGCCAGCAGCCAAGACAGGGGGATCTACAATGAGCAGTTCTTC	CASSQDRGIYNEQFF
TRBV7-8	TRBJ2-5	-	TRBD2	TGTGCCAGCAGCTTAGCTGAGAGGACTAGCGGAGGGGTTATGCAAGAGACCCAGTACTTC	CASSLAERTSGGVMQETQYF
TRBV6-6	TRBJ2-3	few	-	TGTGCCAGCAGTTACCTTTACACAGATACGCAGTATTTT	CASSYLYTDTQYF
TRBV5-1	TRBJ1-2	-	TRBD1	TGCGCCAGCAGCTCCCAGACAGGGTCCTACTATGGCTACACCTTC	CASSSQTGSYYGYTF
TRBV6-1	TRBJ1-4	few	-	TGTGCCAGCAGTGGCGATCTTAATGAAAAACTGTTTTTT	CASSGDLNEKLFF
TRBV29-1	TRBJ1-2	-	TRBD1	TGCAGCGTATTGTCCGGGACAGGGTGCGGCTACACCTTC	CSVLSGTGCGYTF
TRBV5-1	TRBJ1-4	-	TRBD1	TGCGCCAGCAGCTTGGCCGGGACAGGATTTGCAACTAATGAAAAACTGTTTTTT	CASSLAGTGFATNEKLFF
TRBV5-1	TRBJ1-6	-	TRBD1	TGCGCCAGCTCCAGGCCCGACAGGGCCGGCTATAATTCACCCCTCCACTTT	CASSRPDRAGYNSPLHF